A single sample gave rise to the 21 T cell receptor beta chains below, sequenced in a study of a mutant IDH1 vaccine in newly diagnosed glioma. Assay used: immunoSEQ multiplex PCR; TCRdb lists only in-frame clones, some missing. The sample carries tens of thousands of clones, approximately 83% recorded once. Documented time point: baseline, week 1 (first vaccination visit). Treatment described: pre-vaccination baseline after standard-of-care therapy. This specimen was PBMCs, taken from a glioma patient treated with radiotherapy, temozolomide or both. Source of these receptors: a man aged 30-40 years with glioma.

The chain is built from TRBV5-6 and TRBJ1-4; 7 bases agree with TRBD1. Germline-derived CDR1 and CDR2 are SGHDT and YYEEEE. This CDR3 has 14 amino acids. Unmatched junction bases numbered 8, after V lost 4 bases and J lost 8 bases. The DNA for the CDR3 is TGTGCCAGCAGCACCGGCGGCAGGGGGGAAAAACTGTTTTTT. Encoded protein: CASSTGGRGEKLFF.

The gene calls are TRBV7-7 and TRBJ2-5, with D tentatively TRBD1 or TRBD2 (7 bases each). The germline V gene has CDR1 SSHAT and CDR2 FNYEAQ (reference sequence). CDR3 length equals 14 residues. V was trimmed by 5 bases and J by 5 bases, leaving 15 bases between them. DNA for the CDR3: TGTGCCAGCAGCCCAGGGAGGGGGCACGAGACCCAGTACTTC. Its translation is CASSPGRGHETQYF.

The gene calls are TRBV6-1 and TRBJ2-2; D gene ambiguous. The CDR3 sequence is 15 residues long. The germline CDR1 and CDR2 sequences are MNHNS and SASEGT. The V end lost 1 base, the J end lost 7 bases, and 13 bases lay between the germline ends. The CDR3: CASSEVVVADGELFF. CDR3 DNA: TGTGCCAGCAGTGAAGTGGTTGTGGCGGACGGGGAGCTGTTTTTT.

The CDR3 DNA follows: TGTGCCAGCAGCGGGACAGGGGGCATCGGGGAGCTGTTTTTT. This codes for CASSGTGGIGELFF. The chain joins TRBV9 to TRBJ2-2; TRBD1 agrees at 11 bases. CDR3 length: 14 amino acids. The junction had 2 bases not matched to a gene; V was cut back by 3 bases and J by 7 bases. Germline loops: CDR1 SGDLS, CDR2 YYNGEE. Full variable domain (rest looked up from reference TRBV9 and TRBJ2-2): DSGVTQTPKHLITATGQRVTLRCSPRSGDLSVYWYQQSLDQGLQFLIQYYNGEERAKGNILERFSAQQFPDLHSELNLSSLELGDSALYFCASSGTGGIGELFFGEGSRLTVL.

The rearrangement joins TRBV11-2 to TRBJ1-2, with D tentatively TRBD1 (6 bases). The CDR3 extends over 13 amino acids. V lost 5 bases and J 9 bases, leaving 16 bases between the germline ends. CDR1 is SGHAT, CDR2 FQNNGV, per germline. The CDR3 sequence is CASSGSRQASYTF. The CDR3 nucleotides read TGTGCCAGCAGCGGATCACGACAGGCCAGCTACACCTTC.

The chain joins TRBV6-1 to TRBJ1-1; D gene uncertain. Germline-derived CDR1 and CDR2 are MNHNS and SASEGT. This CDR3 is 13 amino acids long. V was shortened by 4 bases and J by 2 bases, with 8 bases between the two germline ends. CDR3 sequence (DNA): TGTGCCAGCAGTGGTAGGACTAACACTGAAGCTTTCTTT. Residues: CASSGRTNTEAFF.

The chain is built from TRBV6-1 and TRBJ2-1, with TRBD1 as a possible D gene (6 bases). Germline V gives CDR1 MNHNS, CDR2 SASEGT. The CDR3 spans 12 residues. V dropped 6 bases and J dropped 7 bases, with 10 bases sitting between them. The CDR3 nucleotides are TGTGCCAGCAGCTTCAGGGGAAATGAGCAGTTCTTC. Its protein is CASSFRGNEQFF.

The CDR3 DNA sequence: TGTGCCAGCAGTTACTCGGGGGCGTACAATGAGCAGTTCTTC. This codes for CASSYSGAYNEQFF. The chain joins TRBV6-5 to TRBJ2-1, with a tentative D call TRBD1 (6 bases). The CDR3 sequence is 14 residues long. Trimming left V 0 bases short and J 4 bases short, with 7 bases between. The germline V gene encodes CDR1 MNHEY and CDR2 SVGAGI.

As concerns this clone: Its ends do not fully match the called genes, so a read error is possible. The rearrangement joins TRBV19 to TRBJ1-3; tentatively, D is TRBD1 (5 bases). The CDR3 runs 14 residues. Germline CDR1 reads LNHDA; CDR2 reads SQIVND (reference sequence). Written as DNA, the CDR3 is TGTGCCAGTAGTATAGGGGGCACAGGAAACACCAAATATTTT. Protein: CASSIGGTGNTKYF.

The chain links TRBV6-5 to TRBJ1-1, with unresolved D. V lost 9 bases and J 1 base, leaving 9 bases between the germline ends. The CDR3 totals 12 residues. The germline V gene has CDR1 MNHEY and CDR2 SVGAGI. The CDR3 is CASSRENTEAFF. The DNA of the CDR3 is TGTGCCAGTTCTAGGGAGAACACTGAAGCTTTCTTT.

The rearrangement joins TRBV18 to TRBJ1-2; 7 nucleotides agree with TRBD1. The trim removed 6 bases at V and 4 bases at J, leaving 8 bases unmatched. The CDR3 totals 14 residues. Germline-derived CDR1 and CDR2 are KGHSH and LQKENI. For the CDR3, the DNA is TGTGCCAGCTCTCCTACAGGGGACCTCTATGGCTACACCTTC. This gives the protein CASSPTGDLYGYTF.

The gene calls are TRBV18 and TRBJ1-1; the D is unclear. The V end was cut by 1 base, the J end by 1 base, with 10 bases between. CDR1 KGHSH and CDR2 LQKENI come from the germline V gene. CDR3 length: 15 residues. The CDR3, as DNA: TGTGCCAGCTCACCACGTAGCGGTAGGAACACTGAAGCTTTCTTT. This sequence encodes CASSPRSGRNTEAFF. Together with reference TRBV18 and TRBJ1-1, the CDR3 gives the full variable domain: NAGVMQNPRHLVRRRGQEARLRCSPMKGHSHVYWYRQLPEEGLKFMVYLQKENIIDESGMPKERFSAEFPKEGPSILRIQQVVRGDSAAYFCASSPRSGRNTEAFFGQGTRLTVV.

The J gene is TRBJ1-2, the V gene TRBV19; unclear D gene. The germline CDR1 and CDR2 sequences are LNHDA and SQIVND (reference sequence). The CDR3 loop spans 13 amino acids. V was shortened by 7 bases and J by 4 bases, with 13 bases between the two germline ends. As DNA, the CDR3 is TGTGCCAGTACCGATAACACGGTCTATGGCTACACCTTC. Translating gives CASTDNTVYGYTF.

The J gene is TRBJ1-3, the V gene TRBV5-1; D call uncertain. The CDR3 totals 16 residues. V was cut by 3 bases and J by 0 bases, with 13 bases left in between. Germline assignment: CDR1 SGHRS and CDR2 YFSETQ. In nucleotides, the CDR3 is TGCGCCAGCAGCTCCGGAAGCGGGAACTCTGGAAACACCATATATTTT. This codes for CASSSGSGNSGNTIYF.

The genes are TRBV19 and TRBJ2-3; 11 nucleotides align to TRBD1. With V trimmed by 9 bases and J by 4 bases, 3 bases remained unmatched. CDR1 is LNHDA and CDR2 is SQIVND in the germline V gene (reference sequence). This CDR3 is 13 amino acids long. CDR3 sequence (DNA): TGTGCCAGCCGGACAGGGGGCCCAGATACGCAGTATTTT. Residues: CASRTGGPDTQYF. Combining the CDR3 with reference TRBV19 and TRBJ2-3 gives the whole variable domain DGGITQSPKYLFRKEGQNVTLSCEQNLNHDAMYWYRQDPGQGLRLIYYSQIVNDFQKGDIAEGYSVSREKKESFPLTVTSAQKNPTAFYLCASRTGGPDTQYFGPGTRLTVL.

The V and J genes are TRBV7-6 and TRBJ2-5, with 9 bases aligning to TRBD2. The CDR3 sequence is 15 residues long. The V gene's germline CDR1 is SGHVS and CDR2 FNYEAQ. The ends lost 1 base at V and 7 bases at J; junction bases unmatched: 7. DNA of the CDR3: TGTGCCAGCAGCTTAGTAGCGGGGGCCACCGGGACCCAGTACTTC. Encoded protein: CASSLVAGATGTQYF.

In its sample, this clone was seen a few times. This sequence joins TRBV5-1 and TRBJ1-1; D gene uncertain. Trimming pared 6 bases from V and 0 bases from J, leaving 9 bases between. Germline V gene lookup returns CDR1 SGHRS and CDR2 YFSETQ. The CDR3 runs 13 residues. The CDR3, as DNA: TGCGCCAGCACCACTGCATTGAACACTGAAGCTTTCTTT. Amino acids: CASTTALNTEAFF.

V usage is TRBV5-5 and J usage is TRBJ2-7, with TRBD2 matching 8 bases. Germline CDR1 is SGHKS and CDR2 is YYEKEE (reference sequence). Trimming took 1 base from V and 7 from J; bases not matched to a gene: 4. The CDR3 spans 13 residues. CDR3 residues: CASSLSPGGEQYF. The DNA of the CDR3 is TGTGCCAGCAGCTTGTCCCCGGGGGGGGAGCAGTACTTC.

The gene calls are TRBV5-4 and TRBJ1-1; no firm D call. CDR3 size: 15 residues. With 4 bases removed from V and 0 bases from J, the gap between germline ends came to 13 bases. Germline V gene sequence: CDR1 SGHNT, CDR2 YYREEE (reference sequence). The CDR3 DNA follows: TGTGCCAGCAGCCCCCAAGCTCAAATGAACACTGAAGCTTTCTTT. This codes for CASSPQAQMNTEAFF.

The rearrangement uses TRBV5-1 and TRBJ2-7, with 9 bases matching TRBD1. Per germline, CDR1 SGHRS and CDR2 YFSETQ. The V segment lost 5 bases and the J segment 3 bases; nucleotides outside the gene matches: 9. The CDR3 loop spans 15 amino acids. CDR3 nucleotide sequence: TGCGCCAGCAGAAACCCGGGACAGGGCTACTACGAGCAGTACTTC. As protein: CASRNPGQGYYEQYF.

This chain connects TRBV7-9 to TRBJ2-3, with 11 bases fitting TRBD2. The CDR3 is 17 amino acids. The trim removed 4 bases at V and 2 bases at J, leaving 8 bases unmatched. Germline assignment: CDR1 SEHNR and CDR2 FQNEAQ (reference sequence). CDR3 sequence: CASSSPTSGASTDTQYF. As DNA, the CDR3 is TGTGCCAGCAGCTCCCCGACTAGCGGGGCCTCCACAGATACGCAGTATTTT.